The clone carrying this TCR beta chain was recorded many times. Per germline, CDR1 SEHNR and CDR2 FQNEAQ (reference sequence). The CDR3 is made up of 14 amino acids. V lost 3 bases and J 6 bases, leaving 11 bases between the germline ends. The sample originates from a study of early T cells in non-severe SARS-CoV-2 infection. Molecules of cDNA were individually given unique molecular identifiers that were attached to them. TCRdb used MiXCR to reprocess the 5' RACE reads, holding one entry per CDR3 protein. The data hold some 48,000 distinct CDR3 sequences, with about 10% observed a single time. Specimen: whole blood. The clonotype was recovered from an adult who was a healthcare worker with PCR-confirmed SARS-CoV-2 infection or an uninfected control (not recorded which). The chain uses TRBV7-9 and TRBJ1-4; D ambiguous. CDR3 nucleotide sequence: TGTGCCAGCAGCTTTCGACAATTGGATGAAAAACTGTTTTTT. It translates to CASSFRQLDEKLFF.